This T cell receptor (beta chain) originates from a study of glioma-infiltrating T cells after dendritic cell vaccination. Study background: Patients received autologous tumor lysate-pulsed dendritic cell vaccination between 2003 and 2012.

CDR3 length equals 15 residues. V lost 2 bases and J 0 bases, leaving 8 bases between the germline ends. The germline gives CDR1 MNHEY, CDR2 SVGAGI. Comment on this clone: The same CDR3 is also encoded by other DNA sequences in this sample.

The immunoSEQ assay amplified TCRB CDR3 from up to roughly 2 ug DNA. Sequenced by immunoSEQ multiplex PCR; TCRdb stores in-frame clones only, minus some. The table has tens of thousands of clones, roughly 77% seen once. The time point is: after dendritic cell vaccination, including at tumor progression/relapse. The source was blood, collected after dendritic cell vaccination. The chain recombines TRBV6-5 with TRBJ1-5; D uncertain. This TCR was recovered from a human donor with glioblastoma. CDR3 amino acids: CASSYAGGSNQPQHF. The CDR3 nucleotides read TGTGCCAGCAGTTACGCTGGAGGTAGCAATCAGCCCCAGCATTTT.